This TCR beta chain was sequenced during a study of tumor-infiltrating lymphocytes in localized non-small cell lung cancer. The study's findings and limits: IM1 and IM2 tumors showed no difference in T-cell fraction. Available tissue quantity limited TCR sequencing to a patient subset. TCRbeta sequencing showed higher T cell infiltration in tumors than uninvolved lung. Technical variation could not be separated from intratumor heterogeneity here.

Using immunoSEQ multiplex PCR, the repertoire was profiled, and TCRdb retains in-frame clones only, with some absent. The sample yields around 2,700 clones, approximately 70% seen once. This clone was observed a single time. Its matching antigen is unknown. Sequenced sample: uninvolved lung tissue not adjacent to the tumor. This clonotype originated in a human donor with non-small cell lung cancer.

CDR3: CASTPGQGNYGYTF. In nucleotides, the CDR3 is TGTGCCAGCACCCCGGGACAGGGGAACTATGGCTACACCTTC. The chain combines TRBV9 with TRBJ1-2; TRBD1 agrees at 10 bases. The V and J ends lost 6 bases and 2 bases, in that order; junction bases with no gene match: 4. This CDR3 contains 14 residues. From germline, CDR1 is SGDLS and CDR2 YYNGEE. Full variable domain (rest looked up from reference TRBV9 and TRBJ1-2): DSGVTQTPKHLITATGQRVTLRCSPRSGDLSVYWYQQSLDQGLQFLIQYYNGEERAKGNILERFSAQQFPDLHSELNLSSLELGDSALYFCASTPGQGNYGYTFGSGTRLTVV.